This T cell receptor beta chain was captured by sequencing in a study of neurological immune-mediated disorders. Study-level background: In a group of some 35 multiple sclerosis patients, some 31 had the relapsing-remitting type and 3 had the secondary progressive type.

2 million PBMCs stored at -80 C were the source of the unsorted libraries. In TCRdb, the 5' RACE reads were re-called with MiXCR into one record per CDR3 protein. This repertoire shows about 60,000 distinct CDR3 sequences, about 3.7% found once; its top ten account for roughly 2%. Germline V lookup: CDR1 SNHLY, CDR2 FYNNEI. The ends were cut back, 5 bases at V and 2 bases at J, with 13 bases in the middle. The CDR3 has 15 amino acids. Study-level findings and limits: Across subjects, no CDR3 amino acid sequence appeared in expanded clones of more than one subject, a finding that suggested private repertoires in all groups. One cluster of related CDR3 sequences contained, by phylogenetic grouping, the repertoires of 18 of 34 multiple sclerosis patients and formed a possible signature.

This clonotype has a count of ten or more. As yet, its antigen is unknown. V and J are TRBV2 and TRBJ1-5; no reliable D call. Sequencing was performed on PBMCs. This receptor was obtained from a woman aged 50 to 65 with multiple sclerosis. The CDR3 here is CASSPLSSGNQPQHF. CDR3 coding DNA: TGTGCCAGCAGTCCCCTGAGTAGCGGCAATCAGCCCCAGCATTTT. Full variable domain (rest looked up from reference TRBV2 and TRBJ1-5): EPEVTQTPSHQVTQMGQEVILRCVPISNHLYFYWYRQILGQKVEFLVSFYNNEISEKSEIFDDQFSVERPDGSNFTLKIRSTKLEDSAMYFCASSPLSSGNQPQHFGDGTRLSIL.